Sequencing of this T cell receptor (beta chain) was carried out in a study of T cell changes during pregnancy in multiple sclerosis. About this clone: Other DNA sequences of this sample code for an identical CDR3.

Assay used: immunoSEQ multiplex PCR; TCRdb lists only in-frame clones, some missing. This table has 20,000 to 25,000 clones, around 88% appearing once. This clonotype was sampled from a female donor in good health, enrolled as a control in a pregnancy study. The specimen comprised CD4+ T cells from peripheral blood mononuclear cells, sampled in the first trimester of pregnancy.

CDR3 sequence reads: CASSSGLAVSSYNEQFF. The CDR3 nucleotides read TGTGCCAGCAGCTCCGGGCTAGCGGTTAGCTCCTACAATGAGCAGTTCTTC. The chain couples TRBV5-4 to TRBJ2-1; 7 bases align to TRBD2. V lost 3 bases, J lost 0 bases, and 9 bases stayed unmatched. The germline V gene encodes CDR1 SGHNT and CDR2 YYREEE (reference sequence). This CDR3 is built from 17 residues.